The clone carrying this T cell receptor (beta chain) is a singleton in its sample. The record originates from a study of Ad26.COV2.S vaccination and SARS-CoV-2 variants. This CDR3 region has 15 residues. V was shortened by 0 bases and J by 4 bases, with 9 bases between the two germline ends. From germline, CDR1 is KGHDR and CDR2 SFDVKD. Indicated treatment: roughly 18 received Ad26.COV2.S at low or high dose, single or two shots; a few received placebo; per-sample allocation not given. Samples analyzed were those drawn on day 63 after the first vaccine or placebo injection. An 18-55-year-old adult in Boston served as donor. Produced via immunoSEQ multiplex PCR; TCRdb's table is partial and in-frame only. The table lists 350,000 to 500,000 clones, nearly 90% of them singletons, with 2.5% to 3% in the top ten.

The rearrangement links TRBV24-1 to TRBJ2-1; D is uncertain. The sample here was peripheral blood, taken in a trial of Ad26.COV2.S vaccine versus placebo. The clonotype was recovered from a person aged 18-60 years who received the Ad26.COV2.S COVID-19 vaccine or a placebo. DNA for the CDR3: TGTGCCACCAGTGATTTGTCCAGAAATTACAATGAGCAGTTCTTC. This encodes CATSDLSRNYNEQFF.